These 7 T cell receptor beta chains share one sample of origin, sequenced in a study of CD8+ T cells in alopecia areata. Stated treatment: oral pan-JAK inhibitor, 5-10 mg twice daily. cDNA reverse transcribed from extracted RNA served as the sequencing template. TCRdb's table, derived via immunoSEQ multiplex PCR, lists solely in-frame clones and lacks some. Of around 70,000 clones listed, 29% are singletons. The sequenced sample was CD8+ T cells sorted from blood, obtained at week 4, from a patient treated with tofacitinib. The receptor source for this set is a human donor with alopecia areata.

This clone has a handful of counts. The chain couples TRBV29-1 to TRBJ1-1; possible D gene TRBD1, 5 bases. The CDR3 length is 13 residues. V lost 7 bases and J 0 bases, leaving 12 bases between the germline ends. The V gene's germline CDR1 is SQVTM and CDR2 ANQGSEA. The CDR3 DNA follows: TGCAGCGCCGACGGGGGGTTGAACACTGAAGCTTTCTTT. Encoded protein: CSADGGLNTEAFF.

The CDR3 reads CASSLDPYEQYF. CDR3 nucleotide sequence: TGTGCCAGCAGCTTAGACCCCTACGAGCAGTACTTC. This chain connects TRBV7-9 to TRBJ2-7; D gene unclear. Germline loops: CDR1 SEHNR, CDR2 FQNEAQ (reference sequence). The V gene lost 1 base and the J gene lost 2 bases, with 3 bases spanning the gap. The CDR3 totals 12 residues.

This clone has just a few counts. The chain carries TRBV14 and TRBJ2-7; TRBD2 aligns across 8 bases. The CDR3 has 16 residues. The ends lost 0 bases at V and 3 bases at J; junction bases unmatched: 7. CDR1 and CDR2 (germline): SGHDN, FVKESK. The CDR3 reads CASSQEASGLYYEQYF. In DNA, the CDR3 is TGTGCCAGCAGCCAAGAAGCTAGCGGGTTGTACTACGAGCAGTACTTC.

CDR3 in amino acids: CASSLTGGGYEQFF. In DNA, the CDR3 is TGTGCCAGCAGCTTAACAGGGGGAGGTTATGAGCAGTTCTTC. The J gene is TRBJ2-1, the V gene TRBV7-6, with TRBD1 matching 8 bases. The germline V gene encodes CDR1 SGHVS and CDR2 FNYEAQ. The CDR3 is 14 residues long. Losses at the gene ends were 2 bases for V and 8 bases for J; bases not matched to a gene: 5.

The chain employs TRBV19 and TRBJ2-1; 8 bases are shared with TRBD2. V lost 0 bases to trimming and J lost 6 bases; unmatched junction nucleotides: 4. Looked up from germline, CDR1 is LNHDA and CDR2 is SQIVND (reference sequence). CDR3 length equals 15 residues. CDR3 sequence: CASSIDGRASNEQFF. The CDR3 DNA follows: TGTGCCAGTAGTATAGACGGGAGGGCCTCCAATGAGCAGTTCTTC.

This clone was detected a few times. V gene TRBV27 combines with J gene TRBJ2-1; no definite D call. The germline V gene has CDR1 MNHEY and CDR2 SMNVEV (reference sequence). The CDR3 covers 13 residues. Trimming stripped 3 bases from V and 5 bases from J, with 8 bases between. Here the CDR3 DNA reads TGTGCCAGCAGTTTTCGCAGGAACAATGAGCAGTTCTTC. Protein: CASSFRRNNEQFF.

V gene TRBV29-1 combines with J gene TRBJ1-2; weak D call: TRBD1 (5 bases). CDR3 length: 12 residues. V lost 7 bases to trimming and J lost 7 bases, with 16 bases between them. CDR1 and CDR2 from the germline V gene are SQVTM and ANQGSEA. The CDR3 region has the DNA TGCAGCGCTGGGACGTCGGGGGTTGGCTACACCTTC. It codes for CSAGTSGVGYTF.